These 21 T cell receptor beta chains were all obtained from the same sample, sequenced in a study of prognosis after radiotherapy for stage I lung cancer. It was by two-round multiplex PCR that TCR beta CDR3 was amplified from genomic DNA. Primers were specific to each TRBV and TRBJ gene in first-round PCR. TCRdb called the multiplex PCR reads again in MiXCR, with one record for every CDR3 protein. The sample carries 13,000 or so distinct CDR3 sequences, roughly 49% recorded once. This material consisted of PBMCs, taken before or after stereotactic body radiation therapy (not recorded which). These receptors were obtained from a donor older than 45 with non-small cell lung cancer.

This clonotype was picked up many times. V gene TRBV10-2 combines with J gene TRBJ2-3, with 9 bases aligning to TRBD2. The CDR3 loop spans 17 amino acids. Germline CDR1 reads WSHSY; CDR2 reads SAAADI. V dropped 4 bases and J dropped 0; count of bases not matched to a gene: 8. CDR3: CASSGRGGRRSTDTQYF. CDR3 bases: TGCGCCAGCAGTGGGCGGGGGGGGAGGAGAAGCACAGATACGCAGTATTTT.

This clonotype was picked up many times. The rearrangement joins TRBV20-1 to TRBJ2-7, with 7 bases fitting TRBD2. The CDR3 extends over 16 amino acids. Germline V gives CDR1 DFQATT, CDR2 SNEGSKA (reference sequence). The trim removed 2 bases at V and 3 bases at J, leaving 13 bases unmatched. The CDR3 sequence is CSARPPRAGTNYEQYF. CDR3 coding DNA: TGCAGTGCTAGACCCCCGCGAGCCGGGACTAACTACGAGCAGTACTTC.

V usage is TRBV9 and J usage is TRBJ1-5, with TRBD1 as a possible D gene (6 bases). Germline CDR1 reads SGDLS; CDR2 reads YYNGEE. V dropped 4 bases and J dropped 3 bases, with 11 bases sitting between them. This CDR3 is built from 14 residues. CDR3 sequence (DNA): TGTGCCAGCAGCCTAAGGGACAACAATCAGCCCCAGCATTTT. Amino acids: CASSLRDNNQPQHF.

This clonotype has at least ten counts. The chain links TRBV7-2 to TRBJ1-5; D unclear. V gave up 0 bases and J gave up 6 bases, with 3 bases separating them. The CDR3 length is 12 residues. Germline-derived CDR1 and CDR2 are SGHTA and FQGNSA. The CDR3 loop is CASSLAGQPQHF. CDR3 nucleotides: TGTGCCAGCAGCTTAGCGGGTCAGCCCCAGCATTTT. The full variable domain, rest sourced from reference TRBV7-2 and TRBJ1-5, is GAGVSQSPSNKVTEKGKDVELRCDPISGHTALYWYRQSLGQGLEFLIYFQGNSAPDKSGLPSDRFSAERTGGSVSTLTIQRTQQEDSAVYLCASSLAGQPQHFGDGTRLSIL.

Comments on this clonotype: The germline gene is not matched at one end of the junction; a read error may be the cause. The chain is built from TRBV7-9 and TRBJ1-2; D may be TRBD1 (5 bases). CDR1 SEHNR and CDR2 FQNEAQ come from the germline V gene (reference sequence). The CDR3 extends over 15 amino acids. CDR3 bases: TGTGCCAGCAGCCAAGGGGAAAGCGAAACGTATGGCTACACATTC. This gives the protein CASSQGESETYGYTF.

At least ten counts were recorded for this clonotype. The V gene is TRBV5-1, the J gene TRBJ1-4; 9 nucleotides agree with TRBD1. V lost 4 bases to trimming and J lost 6 bases; unmatched junction nucleotides: 4. Germline V gives CDR1 SGHRS, CDR2 YFSETQ. CDR3 size: 14 residues. The CDR3 sequence: CASSPRTGDEKLFF. The CDR3 nucleotides are TGCGCCAGCAGCCCAAGGACAGGGGATGAAAAACTGTTTTTT. The whole variable domain, remainder taken from reference TRBV5-1 and TRBJ1-4, is KAGVTQTPRYLIKTRGQQVTLSCSPISGHRSVSWYQQTPGQGLQFLFEYFSETQRNKGNFPGRFSGRQFSNSRSEMNVSTLELGDSALYLCASSPRTGDEKLFFGSGTQLSVL.

This chain links TRBV7-9 with TRBJ2-2; weak D call: TRBD1 (5 bases). The CDR3 sequence is 15 residues long. Looked up from germline, CDR1 is SEHNR and CDR2 is FQNEAQ (reference sequence). Trimming left V 1 base short and J 7 bases short, with 13 bases between. The CDR3: CASSLGQLAIGELFF. The CDR3 region has the DNA TGTGCCAGCAGCTTAGGACAGTTGGCAATCGGGGAGCTGTTTTTT.

Notes on this clonotype: One end of the junction is discordant with germline, which a read error may explain. This chain uses TRBV12-3 or TRBV12-4 with TRBJ1-6; 10 bases line up with TRBD1. This CDR3 contains 15 residues. Written as DNA, the CDR3 is TGTGCCAGCATTCCGGGACAGGGGTATAATCCACCCCTCCACTTT. The encoded protein is CASIPGQGYNPPLHF.

This clonotype has at least ten counts. The rearrangement uses TRBV11-2 and TRBJ2-3; no clear D gene. CDR1 and CDR2 (germline): SGHAT, FQNNGV. V shed 3 bases and J shed 0 bases, with 7 bases lying between them. This CDR3 comprises 14 residues. CDR3 nucleotides: TGTGCCAGCAGCTTTACAGCTAGCACAGATACGCAGTATTTT. This gives the protein CASSFTASTDTQYF.

Sample share makes this clonotype medium-sized. The rearrangement joins TRBV11-2 to TRBJ2-7; D is unclear. The CDR3 is 12 amino acids. The germline V gene encodes CDR1 SGHAT and CDR2 FQNNGV. V lost 3 bases and J lost 4, with 7 bases in between. CDR3 loop: CASSFWEYEQYF. The CDR3 DNA reads TGTGCCAGCAGCTTTTGGGAATACGAGCAGTACTTC.

With respect to this clonotype: A far larger clone lies a single base away; this is likely a read error. The chain joins TRBV6-4 to TRBJ1-2; TRBD1 is a possible D gene (6 bases). This CDR3 spans 16 amino acids. V lost 3 bases and J lost 3, with 17 bases in between. From germline, CDR1 is MRHNA and CDR2 SNTAGT. In nucleotides, the CDR3 is TGTGCCAGCAGTGAAGGGGGGGCAGGGCTCTACTATGGCTACACCTTC. Translating it yields CASSEGGAGLYYGYTF.

This clonotype has at least ten counts. The chain joins TRBV5-4 to TRBJ2-1; D gene unclear. V was cut by 0 bases and J by 8 bases, with 6 bases left in between. The CDR3 covers 12 residues. Germline V lookup: CDR1 SGHNT, CDR2 YYREEE (reference sequence). The CDR3 DNA reads TGTGCCAGCAGCTTGGGTATCGATGAGCAGTTCTTC. This codes for CASSLGIDEQFF.

V usage is TRBV6-1 and J usage is TRBJ1-5; unclear D gene. CDR1 and CDR2 (germline): MNHNS, SASEGT. This CDR3 comprises 12 residues. Trimming stripped 8 bases from V and 0 bases from J, with 5 bases between. For the CDR3, the DNA is TGTGCCAGCGAGACTAGCAATCAGCCCCAGCATTTT. Protein: CASETSNQPQHF.

V is TRBV12-3 or TRBV12-4 and J is TRBJ2-2; 8 nucleotides align to TRBD1. The V segment lost 6 bases and the J segment 8 bases; nucleotides outside the gene matches: 11. This CDR3 is built from 15 residues. CDR3 nucleotide sequence: TGTGCCAGCAGGTACGAGACAGGGGATTCTGGGGAGCTGTTTTTT. Amino acids: CASRYETGDSGELFF.

This clonotype was seen ten or more times. The rearrangement uses TRBV18 and TRBJ2-7; D could derive from TRBD1 or TRBD2 (5 bases each). The CDR3 is made up of 14 amino acids. The germline gives CDR1 KGHSH, CDR2 LQKENI. With 3 bases removed from V and 6 bases from J, the gap between germline ends came to 15 bases. CDR3 nucleotide sequence: TGTGCCAGCTCACCTACCGGGACCGACATCGAGCAGTACTTC. This translates into CASSPTGTDIEQYF.

This clonotype was observed many times. CDR3 sequence: CASSVDPWEQYF. In DNA, the CDR3 is TGTGCCAGCAGCGTAGACCCCTGGGAGCAGTACTTC. This chain joins TRBV7-9 and TRBJ2-7, with D unclear. Trimming left V 5 bases short and J 7 bases short, with 12 bases between. Germline lookup yields CDR1 SEHNR and CDR2 FQNEAQ (reference sequence). The CDR3 covers 12 residues.

This clonotype was seen repeatedly, ten times or more. The chain joins TRBV20-1 to TRBJ2-7; 10 bases agree with TRBD1. Germline CDR1 reads DFQATT; CDR2 reads SNEGSKA (reference sequence). The ends lost 4 bases at V and 2 bases at J; junction bases unmatched: 8. This CDR3 spans 15 amino acids. The CDR3 reads CSANPRGTGAYEQYF. The DNA of the CDR3 is TGCAGTGCTAACCCGCGGGGGACAGGGGCCTACGAGCAGTACTTC.

The table lists this clonotype with many counts. This chain links TRBV28 with TRBJ2-3; TRBD1 or TRBD2 may be the D gene (5 bases each). Germline CDR1 MDHEN, CDR2 SYDVKM. Deletions cut 2 bases from V and 4 bases from J, with 10 bases between. The CDR3 totals 14 residues. This CDR3 reads CASSLQLGADTQYF. The CDR3 DNA reads TGTGCCAGCAGTTTACAACTGGGGGCAGATACGCAGTATTTT.

This clonotype was seen at least ten times. V gene TRBV12-3 or TRBV12-4 combines with J gene TRBJ2-7; D tentatively fits TRBD1 or TRBD2 (7 bases each). V was trimmed by 4 bases and J by 2 bases, leaving 27 bases between them. The CDR3 totals 19 residues. This CDR3 reads CASSSGRFRARDSAYEQYF. CDR3 nucleotides: TGTGCCAGCAGTTCCGGGAGGTTCCGCGCCCGGGACAGTGCCTACGAGCAGTACTTC.

This rearrangement joins TRBV7-9 to TRBJ2-1; the D gene could be TRBD1 or TRBD2 (5 bases each). The CDR3 consists of 18 residues. V was clipped by 3 bases and J by 4 bases, with 22 bases between them. The V gene's germline CDR1 is SEHNR and CDR2 FQNEAQ (reference sequence). This CDR3 is CASSFTGDLIGAYNEQFF. In DNA, the CDR3 is TGTGCCAGCAGCTTCACCGGGGACCTCATCGGAGCTTACAATGAGCAGTTCTTC.

The table lists this clonotype with a few counts. The chain couples TRBV6-1 to TRBJ2-7; 11 positions match TRBD1. The CDR3 runs 14 residues. V was pared by 4 bases and J by 3 bases, with 2 bases of the junction left unmatched. CDR1 and CDR2 (germline): MNHNS, SASEGT. For the CDR3, the DNA is TGTGCCAGCAGTGCCGGGACAGGGGGCTACGAGCAGTACTTC. Amino acids: CASSAGTGGYEQYF.